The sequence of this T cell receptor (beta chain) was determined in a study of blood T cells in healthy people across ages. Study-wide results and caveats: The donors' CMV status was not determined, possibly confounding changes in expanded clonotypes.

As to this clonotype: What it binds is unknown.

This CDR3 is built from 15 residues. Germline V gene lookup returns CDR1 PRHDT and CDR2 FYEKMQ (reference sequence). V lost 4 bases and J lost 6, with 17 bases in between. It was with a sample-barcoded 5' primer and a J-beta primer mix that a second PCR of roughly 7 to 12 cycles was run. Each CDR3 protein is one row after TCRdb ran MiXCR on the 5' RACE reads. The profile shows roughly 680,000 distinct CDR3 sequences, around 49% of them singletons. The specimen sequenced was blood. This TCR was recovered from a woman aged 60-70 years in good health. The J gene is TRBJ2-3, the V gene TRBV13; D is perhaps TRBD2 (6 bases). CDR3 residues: CASSSGLPAGDTQYF. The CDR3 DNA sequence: TGTGCCAGCAGCTCGGGACTTCCCGCCGGGGATACGCAGTATTTT. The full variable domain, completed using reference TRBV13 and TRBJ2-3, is AAGVIQSPRHLIKEKRETATLKCYPIPRHDTVYWYQQGPGQDPQFLISFYEKMQSDKGSIPDRFSAQQFSDYHSELNMSSLELGDSALYFCASSSGLPAGDTQYFGPGTRLTVL.